The source of this TCR beta chain is a study of cytomegalovirus exposure and HLA in healthy donors (dated by TCRdb to about 2017). Regarding the study in general: According to an earlier analysis of 550 to 700 of the donors, 200 million or so T cells yielded over 90 million unique TCR beta sequences and around 280 Gb of sequence data. Around 330 gigabases of sequencing data and 75 million to 85 million unique TCR sequences made up an early release that covered approximately 650 HLA-typed donors. Among the 398 genotyped donors, around 81% belonged to the genetic ancestry cluster associated with self-reported Caucasian donors. The study aimed to test whether signatures of past pathogen exposure could be identified by cataloging public T cell receptors. Using immunosequencing, the study profiled T cell repertoires from about 650 subjects and related those repertoires to cytomegalovirus serostatus. Besides the first cohort of 500 to 700 subjects, a separate validation cohort made up of some 110 different subjects was used. To predict cytomegalovirus infection status, the study combined high-throughput TCR immunosequencing, statistical association of individual TCRs with disease status, and machine learning. A later analysis re-examined previously published TCR beta repertoires from more than 650 donors and added high-resolution HLA genotyping to investigate patterns of TCR occurrence. Rather than drawing on any new phenotypic data, the later analysis identified candidate immune exposures from TCR beta sequences and the way those sequences occurred across donors. To decide whether each TCR beta V gene segment behaved as functional or pseudogenic, an earlier analysis of 587 of the donors relied on high-throughput TCR beta sequencing. Donor age, sex, ethnicity and CMV serostatus were compiled alongside the repertoire data. In a later genetic analysis, genome-wide SNP genotypes for about three fifths of the roughly 670 donors were used, and that subset was treated as a discovery cohort. All discovery cohort repertoires had been generated using a single sequencing platform. HLA typing covered class I and class II loci at four-digit resolution. The number of typed donors differed by locus: about 620-640 for A, B, C, DRB1 and DQB1; approximately 540 for DQA1; fewer than 610 for DPA1; and about 450 for DPB1. Four to six DR-DQ haplotypes were handled as single units for association and clustering, since linkage in the cohort was strong. Across some 400 genotyped donors of the cohort, an average of about 220,000 unique TCR beta nucleotide sequences per donor were sequenced, and roughly 20% of those sequences were non-productive.

Libraries were prepared through the immunoSEQ multiplex PCR assay. For the multiplex PCR, a mixture combining 60 forward primers for TCR Vbeta segments and 13 reverse primers for TCR Jbeta segments was used. Amplification of the CDR3 region of rearranged TCR beta genes was performed with a multiplex PCR assay on genomic DNA. On the Illumina HiSeq System, the amplified TCR beta libraries were sequenced as 87-base-pair reads. On the study's bioinformatics: A later analysis tallied about 77 million unique TCR beta chains across the roughly 610 repertoires, and approximately 9.9 million of those chains were shared by two or more donors. To remove PCR and sequencing errors, raw reads were error-corrected and collapsed into unique sequences using a nearest-neighbor algorithm that merged closely related sequences. Alignment of CDR3 sequences to IMGT reference sequences was used to assign V, D and J gene segments. For a sequence to be retained, at least a six-nucleotide match to both a V gene segment and a J gene segment was required. Rearrangements were called productive when the CDR3 lacked stop codons and stayed in frame with V and J; all others were non-productive. CDR3 was defined by IMGT convention, running from the second conserved V-encoded cysteine to the conserved J-encoded phenylalanine. The earlier analysis of 500 to 750 of the donors excluded any sequence lacking an unambiguous match to a single V gene segment. In an earlier analysis of approximately 550 of the donors, V segments were called functional above 56.7% productive rearrangements and were called segregating when the between-donor standard deviation exceeded 5%. A statistical classification framework was developed to diagnose cytomegalovirus status using the catalog of TCR beta chain sequences. A later analysis assigned V and J genes by comparing TCR nucleotide sequences with IMGT/GENE-DB human TR gene sequences. A later analysis assigned CDR3 sequences and most-parsimonious VDJ recombination scenarios with the TCRdist pipeline. In a later analysis, each TCR beta chain was defined by its CDR3 amino acid sequence together with its V-gene family, and reads lacking a unique V-gene family were excluded. As a way to deal with suspected cross-contamination and a sequencing artifact, a later analysis dropped hundreds of nucleotide sequences that were highly shared and had low generation probability. A later analysis calculated a clonal expansion index for each public chain from normalized within-repertoire ranks of inferred template counts. In a later analysis, generation probabilities were computed using a VDJ recombination model fitted to out-of-frame rearrangements, and the results were checked against IGoR. A later analysis scored TCR-TCR, TCR-HLA and TCR-CMV co-occurrence with hypergeometric tests, applying a repertoire-size bias correction to TCR pairs. To estimate false discovery rates, a later analysis permuted the HLA or CMV assignments 20 times. A later analysis grouped co-occurring TCRs with DBSCAN, adding TCRdist sequence similarity when clustering within HLA-allele-positive subsets. For co-occurrence clustering, repertoires with fewer than 30,000 or more than 120,000 public chains were excluded, along with a handful of repertoires with anomalous nucleotide sharing. TCRdb carries this immuneACCESS record with in-frame sequences only. Its versions omit some clonotypes, under half of them owing to an unresolved V gene in the studies checked, with the rest unexplained. V, J and clone size are those of that table, while D and trimming were read from the DNA. For this sample the table gives a few hundred thousand clones, of which about 86% were detected only once. Of the sample, under 8% falls within the top ten clones.

As for this clone: Its antigen specificity is not known. No much larger clone exists at a distance of one base, and base qualities are not known.

In total, approximately 690 healthy bone marrow donors made up the cohort. All cohort members were sampled while nominally healthy, although unrecorded immune exposures were likely present. The donor was CMV seropositive and belonged to the group of 250 to 300 seropositive cohort members. A peripheral blood sample was provided by each donor, and peripheral blood mononuclear cells were used for TCR beta sequencing. The Qiagen DNeasy Blood Extraction Kit was used to extract genomic DNA from the blood cell samples. The CDR3 has 16 amino acids, counting the end cysteine and phenylalanine. Solely the CDR3 DNA is kept, with 48 bases framed from the first base. CDR1 is given as LNHDA and CDR2 as SQIVND, both from the germline V gene (reference sequence). From V the trimming removes 7 bases and from J it removes 0 bases, while the gene matches leave 8 bases of the junction unaccounted for. What the work shows at the level of the full study, not this receptor alone: In a later analysis, the rate of TCR association differed among HLA loci, with DRB1 alleles having the most associated TCRs and HLA-C alleles having the fewest. An earlier analysis of around 540 of the donors showed that most TCR beta V segments appeared in productive rearrangements either about 90% or about 30% of the time, which broadly matched IMGT annotations. Compared with equally common non-associated chains, HLA-associated TCR beta chains in a later analysis were more clonally expanded and had lower generation probabilities. Specific HLA alleles were associated with 15,000 to 20,000 TCR beta sequences at a false discovery rate of 0.05 in a later analysis. Three of the identified cytomegalovirus-associated TCR beta chains were confirmed in vitro to be specific for cytomegalovirus antigens. While some public TCRs were present in many individuals, most TCR sequences turned up only very rarely across donors. A further reported finding was that TCR beta sequences accurately predicted the HLA-A and HLA-B alleles for most subjects in the first cohort. Linkage disequilibrium might explain the correlated functional status among segregating V segments, but an unknown experimental factor could not be ruled out. A cluster of highly shared sequence variants was judged likely to represent a technical artifact of the sequencing pipeline. Several of the top co-occurrence clusters appeared to be linked to parvovirus B19, influenza, CMV and Epstein-Barr virus, according to a later analysis. Some IMGT-functional V segments, including TRBV6-2 and TRBV6-3, could not be distinguished by the 87-base-pair reads and were therefore excluded. Compared with the approximately 700-donor mean, donors in an Asian-associated ancestry cluster had fewer N-insertions in productive TCRs, according to a later genetic analysis. The presence/absence analyses assumed that sequencing depth was roughly uniform across donors, and that assumption may not be true. Strong co-occurrence of HLA alleles, especially DR and DQ, made assigning TCR associations to individual alleles difficult. CMV serostatus was the only immune exposure information available for the cohort. It was suggested by the authors that the approach could potentially be generalized to other disease states and immunological phenotypes. A later genetic analysis associated a missense DCLRE1C variant with V-gene and J-gene trimming of TCR beta chains, and an independent cohort replicated the association. Roughly 17 rarely observed V segments, including chromosome 9 orphons, were excluded from the earlier analysis of 550 to 700 of the donors because counts were too low. Because HLA typing was unavailable for some donors at each locus, only the typed subset was used in association tests. In both the original and validation cohorts, the classifier was reported to diagnose cytomegalovirus status with high specificity and sensitivity. According to a later analysis, most CMV-associated TCR beta chains appeared to be HLA-restricted, and the HLA associations seemed to be driven largely by CMV exposure. Only TCR beta chains were sequenced in this cohort, and the absence of alpha or paired-chain data limited detectable features. The study gave a list of about 170 TCR beta chains associated with cytomegalovirus.

Sequenced input: PBMCs. The receptor was derived from a woman aged 60 to 75 in good health and CMV-seropositive. The sequence links TRBV19 to TRBJ2-3, with 9 bases aligning to TRBD2. Here is the DNA: TGTGCCAGTAAATCCGGACTAGCGTATAGCACAGATACGCAGTATTTT. Its translation reads: CASKSGLAYSTDTQYF.